The source of this T cell receptor beta chain is a study of cytomegalovirus exposure and HLA in healthy donors. General study results and limits: In vitro, three CMV-associated chains proved specific for CMV antigens.

As for this clone: No antigen is known for it.

The CDR3 consists of 18 residues. Germline CDR1 and CDR2: WNHNN and SYGVQD (reference sequence). Trimming removed 2 bases from V and 2 bases from J; junction bases left unmatched: 4. Amplification used 60 Vbeta primers and 13 Jbeta primers. TCRdb's copy holds only in-frame clones and misses some; the assay was immunoSEQ multiplex PCR. The sample carries some 65,000 clones, around 73% recorded once. Sample: PBMCs. The gene calls are TRBV10-1 and TRBJ2-1; 15 nucleotides line up with TRBD2. The receptor was isolated from a girl under 18 in good health and CMV-seropositive. The CDR3 DNA follows: TGCGCCAGCAGTGAGATACGGACTAGCGGGAGGGCCTACAATGAGCAGTTCTTC. Translating gives CASSEIRTSGRAYNEQFF.